These T cell receptor beta chains were read from a single sample in a study of blood T cell repertoires in COVID-19. Profiled with immunoSEQ multiplex PCR; TCRdb holds only in-frame clones, not every one. The sample includes some 260,000 clones, approximately 80% of them seen just once. The source material was peripheral blood. These receptors were collected from a woman of 80 years or more with active or convalescent COVID-19. The CDR3 runs from the conserved cysteine through the conserved F or W. A D gene is named only where the DNA matches it firmly. Size tells how often a clone was seen (once, few, many) or the class of an expanded clone, and some rows leave it out.

size,V,J,D,CDR3,DNA
NA,TRBV7-7,TRBJ2-5,TRBD1,CASSLATGLETQYF,TGTGCTAGCAGCTTAGCGACAGGGTTAGAGACCCAGTACTTC
NA,TRBV7-9,TRBJ1-1,TRBD1,CASSLRARGHTEAFF,TGTGCCAGCAGCTTAAGGGCCAGGGGGCACACTGAAGCTTTCTTT
NA,TRBV14,TRBJ1-1,NA,CASSLQVGTEAFF,TGTGCCAGCAGCCTACAGGTTGGCACTGAAGCTTTCTTT
few,TRBV7-9,TRBJ2-7,TRBD2,CASSPSGGAYEQYF,TGTGCCAGCAGCCCTAGCGGGGGCGCCTACGAGCAGTACTTC
NA,TRBV28,TRBJ1-3,NA,CASSRGGVGNTIYF,TGTGCCAGCAGTCGGGGGGGCGTCGGAAACACCATATATTTT
NA,TRBV2,TRBJ2-7,TRBD2,CASSGPGGEQYF,TGTGCCAGCAGTGGACCGGGGGGGGAGCAGTACTTC
once,TRBV5-1,TRBJ1-1,NA,CASSLLAGETEAFF,TGCGCCAGCAGCTTGCTTGCGGGGGAAACTGAAGCTTTCTTT
NA,TRBV10-1,TRBJ2-7,TRBD1,CASTKGAGYEQYF,TGCGCCAGCACCAAGGGGGCCGGATACGAGCAGTACTTC
NA,TRBV5-4,TRBJ2-3,NA,CASSLRQVSGTDTQYF,TGTGCCAGCAGCCTCAGACAGGTTAGCGGCACAGATACGCAGTATTTT
once,TRBV4-1,TRBJ1-6,NA,CASSQRGSGTPHSPLHF,TGCGCCAGCAGCCAAAGGGGTTCCGGGACACCCCATTCACCCCTCCACTTT
NA,TRBV28,TRBJ1-2,NA,CASSSAAGGSYGYTF,TGTGCCAGCAGTTCAGCGGCGGGGGGCAGCTATGGCTACACCTTC
NA,TRBV2,TRBJ2-3,NA,CASTRASSTDTQYF,TGTGCCAGTACGCGGGCCTCTAGCACAGATACGCAGTATTTT
NA,TRBV5-1,TRBJ2-7,NA,CASSRGDLQSYEQYF,TGCGCCAGCAGTCGAGGTGACCTTCAATCCTACGAGCAGTACTTC
NA,TRBV5-6,TRBJ1-4,NA,CASSLAGGATNEKLFF,TGTGCCAGCAGCTTGGCGGGAGGGGCGACTAATGAAAAACTGTTTTTT
NA,TRBV6-6,TRBJ2-7,TRBD2,CASSYRLAGVEQYF,TGTGCCAGCAGTTACCGCCTAGCGGGAGTCGAGCAGTACTTC
NA,TRBV19,TRBJ1-3,TRBD1,CASSPGQGNSGNTIYF,TGTGCCAGTAGCCCGGGACAGGGAAACTCTGGAAACACCATATATTTT
NA,TRBV7-7,TRBJ1-4,TRBD1,CASSLGTGGGEKLFF,TGTGCTAGCAGCTTAGGGACAGGAGGAGGTGAAAAACTGTTTTTT
NA,TRBV14,TRBJ1-2,NA,CASSQDLGSLDYGYTF,TGTGCCAGCAGCCAAGATCTGGGGAGTCTAGACTATGGCTACACCTTC
few,TRBV28,TRBJ1-6,TRBD1,CASSPRPGQSNSPLHF,TGTGCCAGCAGCCCACGGCCGGGACAGTCAAATTCACCCCTCCACTTT
NA,TRBV7-9,TRBJ2-7,NA,CASSSNRVDQYF,TGTGCCAGCAGCTCGAACAGGGTTGATCAGTACTTC
NA,TRBV27,TRBJ2-5,TRBD1,CASSSDRAGGETQYF,TGTGCCAGCAGTTCGGACAGGGCAGGGGGAGAGACCCAGTACTTC
NA,TRBV2,TRBJ1-4,TRBD1,CASRDSGTGLFF,TGTGCCAGCAGGGATTCCGGGACAGGGCTGTTTTTT
few,TRBV25-1,TRBJ1-1,TRBD1,CASSERNRGWDTEAFF,TGTGCCAGCAGTGAACGGAACAGGGGTTGGGACACTGAAGCTTTCTTT
few,TRBV19,TRBJ1-1,NA,CASSIGQGYTEAFF,TGTGCCAGTAGTATCGGTCAGGGGTACACTGAAGCTTTCTTT
NA,TRBV5-6,TRBJ1-2,NA,CASSSWGPDHGGYTF,TGTGCCAGCAGCTCTTGGGGGCCGGACCACGGTGGCTACACCTTC
NA,TRBV28,TRBJ1-3,NA,CASSLGGTNSGNTIYF,TGTGCCAGCAGTTTGGGAGGAACGAACTCTGGAAACACCATATATTTT
few,TRBV5-1,TRBJ1-3,NA,CASSLAGYVSGNTIYF,TGCGCCAGCAGCTTAGCCGGGTATGTCTCTGGAAACACCATATATTTT
NA,TRBV13,TRBJ1-1,TRBD1,CASSLDRGRTEAFF,TGTGCCAGCAGCTTAGACAGGGGGCGGACTGAAGCTTTCTTT